This T cell receptor beta chain was captured in a study of cytomegalovirus exposure and HLA in healthy donors. In the study overall: Unique TCRs from HLA-typed donors, around 93 million of them, were held in an early data release.

PCR primers comprised 60 Vbeta and 13 Jbeta primers. The assay was immunoSEQ multiplex PCR, and TCRdb's table has in-frame clones only and misses some. The sample holds about 300,000 clones, roughly 90% seen once. Germline CDR1 and CDR2: SEHNR and FQNEAQ (reference sequence). The trim removed 4 bases at V and 0 bases at J, leaving 11 bases unmatched. This CDR3 is 19 amino acids long. The origin of this receptor is a man in his forties or fifties in good health and CMV-seropositive. Specimen: PBMCs. The chain links TRBV7-9 to TRBJ2-6, with 8 bases identical to TRBD1. The CDR3 DNA is TGTGCCAGCAGCTCCCAATCGGGGGACAGGCCCTCTGGGGCCAACGTCCTGACTTTC. It specifies CASSSQSGDRPSGANVLTF. The whole variable domain, filled in from reference TRBV7-9 and TRBJ2-6, reads DTGVSQNPRHKITKRGQNVTFRCDPISEHNRLYWYRQTLGQGPEFLTYFQNEAQLEKSRLLSDRFSAERPKGSFSTLEIQRTEQGDSAMYLCASSSQSGDRPSGANVLTFGAGSRLTVL.